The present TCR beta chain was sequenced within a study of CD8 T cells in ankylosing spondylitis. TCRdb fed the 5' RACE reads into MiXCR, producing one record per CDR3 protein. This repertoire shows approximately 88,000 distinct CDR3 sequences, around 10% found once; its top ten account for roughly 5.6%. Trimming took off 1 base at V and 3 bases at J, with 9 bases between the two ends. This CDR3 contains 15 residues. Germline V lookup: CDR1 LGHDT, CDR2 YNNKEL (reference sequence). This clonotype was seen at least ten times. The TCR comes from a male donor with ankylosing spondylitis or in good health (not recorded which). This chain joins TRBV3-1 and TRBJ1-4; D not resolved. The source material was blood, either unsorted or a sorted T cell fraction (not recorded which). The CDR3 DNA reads TGTGCCAGCAGCCAAGGATTCGCGTCTAATGAAAAACTGTTTTTT. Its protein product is CASSQGFASNEKLFF.